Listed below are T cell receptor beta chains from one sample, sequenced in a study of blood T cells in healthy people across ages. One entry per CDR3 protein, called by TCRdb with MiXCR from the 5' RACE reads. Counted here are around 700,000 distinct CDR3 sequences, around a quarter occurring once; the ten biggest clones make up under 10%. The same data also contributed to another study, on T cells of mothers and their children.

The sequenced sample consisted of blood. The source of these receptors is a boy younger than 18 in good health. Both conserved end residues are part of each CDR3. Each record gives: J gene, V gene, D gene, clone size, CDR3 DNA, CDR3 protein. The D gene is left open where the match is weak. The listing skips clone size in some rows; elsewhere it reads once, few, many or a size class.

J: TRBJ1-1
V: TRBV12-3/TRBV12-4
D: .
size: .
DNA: TGTGCCAGCAGGACCTTGGGGCAGCAAGCTTTCTTT
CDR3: CASRTLGQQAFF

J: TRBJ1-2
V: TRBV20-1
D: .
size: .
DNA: TGCAGTGCCCCTACTCAGGTCGACTATGGCTACACCTTC
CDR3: CSAPTQVDYGYTF

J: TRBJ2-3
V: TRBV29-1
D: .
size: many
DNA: TGCAGCGTTGTTGGTAGCGCATCCACAGATACGCAGTATTTT
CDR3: CSVVGSASTDTQYF

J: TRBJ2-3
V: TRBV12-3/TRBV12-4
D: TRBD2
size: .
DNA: TGTGCCAGCAGTTTAGCGCGGGAGGGTTTGCAGTATTTT
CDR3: CASSLAREGLQYF

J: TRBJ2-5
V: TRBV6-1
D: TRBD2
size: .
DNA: TGTGCCAGCAGTGAATTGGGGTTAGCGGGGGGCGGGGAGACCCAGTACTTC
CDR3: CASSELGLAGGGETQYF

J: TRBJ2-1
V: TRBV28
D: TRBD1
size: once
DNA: TGTGCCGGGGGGGGACAGGGGCCCTACAATGAGCAGTTCTTC
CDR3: CAGGGQGPYNEQFF

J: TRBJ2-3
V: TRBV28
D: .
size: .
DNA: TGTGCCAGCCAGAACACAGATACGCAGTATTTT
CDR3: CASQNTDTQYF

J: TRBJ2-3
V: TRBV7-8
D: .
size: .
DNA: TGTGCCAGCAGCTTAATTGTGTTAACAGATACGCAGTATTTT
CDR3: CASSLIVLTDTQYF

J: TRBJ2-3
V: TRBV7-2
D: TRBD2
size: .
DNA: TGTGCCAGCAGCTTAGTTAGCGGGGGTTCGAATACGCAGTATTTT
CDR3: CASSLVSGGSNTQYF

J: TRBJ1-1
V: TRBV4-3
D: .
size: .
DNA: TGCGCCAGCAGCCAAAGCTGGCAGAACACTGAAGCTTTCTTT
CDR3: CASSQSWQNTEAFF

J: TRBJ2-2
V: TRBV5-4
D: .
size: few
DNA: TGTGCCAGCAGCTTGACAGGCCTACCGACCACCGGGGAGCTGTTTTTT
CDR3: CASSLTGLPTTGELFF

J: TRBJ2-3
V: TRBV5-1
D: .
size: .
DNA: TGCGCCAGCAGCTTACTCGACGACAGCGATACGCAGTATTTT
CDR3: CASSLLDDSDTQYF

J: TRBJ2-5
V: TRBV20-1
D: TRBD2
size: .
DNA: TGCAGTGCTCCCCGGGTAGCGGGAGTGGAGACCCAGTACTTC
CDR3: CSAPRVAGVETQYF

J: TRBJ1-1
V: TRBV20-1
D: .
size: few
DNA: TGCAGTGCGGGGGGTGTGTTGAACACTGAAGCTTTCTTT
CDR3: CSAGGVLNTEAFF

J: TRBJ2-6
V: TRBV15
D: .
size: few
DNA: TGTGCCACCAGCGGAGATACCGGGGCCAACGTCCTGACTTTC
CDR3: CATSGDTGANVLTF

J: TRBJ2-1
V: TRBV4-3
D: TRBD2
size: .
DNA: TGCGCCAGCAGCCAAGATTCCCTAGCGGGGGGTACTGAGCAGTTCTTC
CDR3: CASSQDSLAGGTEQFF

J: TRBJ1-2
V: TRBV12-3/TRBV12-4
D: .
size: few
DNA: TGTGCCAGTAGATCTTCCCGAGGGGACTATGGCTACACCTTC
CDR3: CASRSSRGDYGYTF

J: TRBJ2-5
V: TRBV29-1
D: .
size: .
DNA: TGCGGCGCCCGAATCTCGGAGTACCAAGAGACCCAGTACTTC
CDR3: CGARISEYQETQYF

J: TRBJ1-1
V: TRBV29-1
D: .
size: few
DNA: TGCAGCGTTGCCGGGACCATGGGCACTGAAGCTTTCTTT
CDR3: CSVAGTMGTEAFF

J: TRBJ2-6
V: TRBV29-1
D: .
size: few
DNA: TGCAGCGTTGGGGCAGGGGCTGGGGCCAACGTCCTGACTTTC
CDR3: CSVGAGAGANVLTF

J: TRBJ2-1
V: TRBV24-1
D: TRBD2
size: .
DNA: TGTGCCACCAGTGGCGGGGGTTCGTCCAACAATGAGCAGTTCTTC
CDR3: CATSGGGSSNNEQFF